Listed below are T cell receptor beta chains from one sample, sequenced in a study of T cells in Graves' hyperthyroidism and ophthalmopathy. A single record per CDR3 protein comes from TCRdb applying MiXCR to the multiplex PCR reads. The table lists under 550,000 distinct CDR3 sequences, approximately 13% of them singletons, with 5% to 6% in the top ten. Sample: blood. These receptors were collected from a woman between 18 and 29 years old with Graves' hyperthyroidism. The CDR3 runs from the conserved cysteine through the conserved F or W. A D gene is named only where the DNA matches it firmly. Clone size, where shown, is once, few, many, or a class for clones that have expanded.

clone size,D gene,J gene,V gene,CDR3 DNA,CDR3 protein
NA,NA,TRBJ1-1,TRBV19,TGTGCCAGTAGTATGGGTGCGAACACTGAAGCTTTCTTT,CASSMGANTEAFF
NA,TRBD1,TRBJ1-1,TRBV6-1,TGTGCCAGCACCCACAGGACAGGGGCGAACACTGAAGCTTTCTTT,CASTHRTGANTEAFF
many,NA,TRBJ1-2,TRBV28,TGTGCCAGCGGACAGCCCCGCTATGGCTACACCTTC,CASGQPRYGYTF
many,NA,TRBJ1-1,TRBV5-5,TGTGCCAGCAGCCTGGCTGGAGGCACGGGCACTGAAGCTTTCTTT,CASSLAGGTGTEAFF
many,TRBD1,TRBJ2-7,TRBV29-1,TGCAGCGTCGCCGGACAGGGACCCTACGAGCAGTACTTC,CSVAGQGPYEQYF
NA,NA,TRBJ2-3,TRBV20-1,TGCAGTGCTCTGACTAGCACAGATACGCAGTATTTT,CSALTSTDTQYF
few,TRBD1,TRBJ1-2,TRBV12-5,TGTGCTAGTGGTTTGGTCCCCGGGACAGATCCTTTAGGCTACACCTTC,CASGLVPGTDPLGYTF
NA,NA,TRBJ1-3,TRBV11-3,TGTGCCAGCAGCTTAGCCGTCCGGGCAAACACCATATATTTT,CASSLAVRANTIYF
many,TRBD2,TRBJ2-1,TRBV29-1,TGCAGCGGTGGGGGGGAAGGCAATGAGCAGTTCTTC,CSGGGEGNEQFF
NA,NA,TRBJ2-2,TRBV7-2,TGTGCCAGCAGCCAGTCGGCGGGTCACACCGGGGAGCTGTTTTTT,CASSQSAGHTGELFF
many,NA,TRBJ2-1,TRBV7-2,TGTGCCAGCAGCTTACATAGCGAGTTGGAGTCCGATGAGCAGTTCTTC,CASSLHSELESDEQFF
few,NA,TRBJ2-7,TRBV7-2,TGTGCCAGCAGCCCCTGGGGAAATTACGAGCAGTACTTC,CASSPWGNYEQYF
NA,TRBD2,TRBJ2-1,TRBV6-2/TRBV6-3,TGTGCCAGCAACCAAAGGCTAGCGGCGTACAATGAGCAGTTCTTC,CASNQRLAAYNEQFF
few,NA,TRBJ1-5,TRBV19,TGTGCCAGTAGTATGACGGGCAGCCCGTCGCCCCAGCATTTT,CASSMTGSPSPQHF
many,NA,TRBJ2-7,TRBV6-2/TRBV6-3,TGTGCCAGCAGTTACATCAACGAGCAGTACTTC,CASSYINEQYF
many,NA,TRBJ1-2,TRBV20-1,TGCAGTGCTAGAGAGGGAATTAACTATGGCTACACCTTC,CSAREGINYGYTF
NA,TRBD1,TRBJ2-7,TRBV7-9,TGTGCCAGCAGCTTTCCGGGACAGGGGGCCCACGAGCAGTACTTC,CASSFPGQGAHEQYF
many,NA,TRBJ2-3,TRBV7-3,TGTGCCAGCAGCTGGACAAGGGGGTACACAGATACGCAGTATTTT,CASSWTRGYTDTQYF
many,TRBD1,TRBJ1-3,TRBV3-1,TGTGCCAGCAGCCGGGACAGCCGGAACACCATATATTTT,CASSRDSRNTIYF
many,NA,TRBJ2-1,TRBV6-1,TGTGCCAGCAGTGAAGGTGGTAGGGGCGGGTCCTACAATGAGCAGTTCTTC,CASSEGGRGGSYNEQFF
many,TRBD1,TRBJ2-5,TRBV10-1,TGCGCCAGCAGTGCGACAGGGGCGAGGCAAGAGACCCAGTACTTC,CASSATGARQETQYF
few,NA,TRBJ2-7,TRBV24-1,TGTGCCACCAGTGATGGTTTAGACAGCTCCTACGAGCAGTACTTC,CATSDGLDSSYEQYF
few,NA,TRBJ2-1,TRBV2,TGTGCCAGCAGTGAAGTGGCAACTGAGCAGTTCTTC,CASSEVATEQFF
many,NA,TRBJ1-5,TRBV28,TGTGCCAGCAGTCGCCTCGGGACGGCTAGCAATCAGCCCCAGCATTTT,CASSRLGTASNQPQHF
many,NA,TRBJ2-1,TRBV12-3/TRBV12-4,TGTGCCAGCAGTGTCGGGACTCTCCGGGGGAATGAGCAGTTCTTC,CASSVGTLRGNEQFF
NA,TRBD2,TRBJ2-3,TRBV28,TGTGCCAGCAGTTCGGAATCTAGCGGGAGGAAAAGCACAGATACGCAGTATTTT,CASSSESSGRKSTDTQYF
NA,NA,TRBJ2-3,TRBV27,TGTGCCAGCAGTTTAGATCCAGACCGACACACAGATACGCAGTATTTT,CASSLDPDRHTDTQYF
NA,NA,TRBJ1-5,TRBV30,TGTGCCTGGCGTGGGGACAGCAATCAGCCCCAGCATTTT,CAWRGDSNQPQHF
many,TRBD2,TRBJ2-3,TRBV5-1,TGCGCCAGCAGCTTATACCTCGGACTAGCGACAGATACGCAGTATTTT,CASSLYLGLATDTQYF
NA,TRBD1,TRBJ2-4,TRBV6-1,TGTGCCAGCGGGGACAGTGGAAACATTCAGTACTTC,CASGDSGNIQYF
many,TRBD2,TRBJ2-7,TRBV7-2,TGTGCCAGCCAGATAGCGGGAGGCCCCTACGAGCAGTACTTC,CASQIAGGPYEQYF
many,NA,TRBJ2-3,TRBV6-1,TGTGCCAGCAGTACGGACGGCCCTACGCAGTATTTT,CASSTDGPTQYF
many,NA,TRBJ2-3,TRBV15,TGTGCCACCAGCAGAGGAGGTGGGGAGTCTAGCACAGATACGCAGTATTTT,CATSRGGGESSTDTQYF
many,TRBD2,TRBJ2-1,TRBV15,TGTGCCACCAGCAGAGGAAGCGGGAGGGTGGGCAATGAGCAGTTCTTC,CATSRGSGRVGNEQFF
NA,NA,TRBJ2-7,TRBV20-1,TGCAGTGCTAGAGATCTTTTTATACCGGACACCCTCTACGAGCAGTACTTC,CSARDLFIPDTLYEQYF
many,NA,TRBJ2-1,TRBV2,TGTGCCAGCAGCGTAGATTCGGCGGGTACCTCCTACAATGAGCAGTTCTTC,CASSVDSAGTSYNEQFF
many,TRBD2,TRBJ2-1,TRBV11-2,TGTGCCAGCAGCTTAGAAAGCGGGAGTAGAAATGAGCAGTTCTTC,CASSLESGSRNEQFF
many,TRBD2,TRBJ2-7,TRBV13,TGTGCCAGCAGCCAACGGACTAGCGAAGCCTACGAGCAGTACTTC,CASSQRTSEAYEQYF
NA,NA,TRBJ2-7,TRBV4-3,TGCGCCAGCAGCCAAGATAGAGGGGTCTCCGAGCAGTACTTC,CASSQDRGVSEQYF
NA,NA,TRBJ1-5,TRBV12-3/TRBV12-4,TGTGCCAGCAGTTTTGGTCAGCAGGGACAGCCCCAGCATTTT,CASSFGQQGQPQHF
many,NA,TRBJ1-1,TRBV30,TGTGCCTGGGATCAAGGGGGGAATGAAGCTTTCTTT,CAWDQGGNEAFF
NA,NA,TRBJ2-7,TRBV30,TGTGCCTGGAGTGTACTGGACGGCTACGAGCAGTACTTC,CAWSVLDGYEQYF
NA,NA,TRBJ2-5,TRBV7-9,TGTGCCAGCAGCCCGACCCAGTACTTC,CASSPTQYF
many,TRBD2,TRBJ2-2,TRBV11-2,TGTGCCAGCAGCTTAAGGGCTAGCGGGAGGCTGAACACCGGGGAGCTGTTTTTT,CASSLRASGRLNTGELFF
NA,NA,TRBJ2-3,TRBV28,TGTGCCAGCAGTTTCACCTATACGCAGTATTTT,CASSFTYTQYF
many,NA,TRBJ2-3,TRBV11-1,TGTGCCAGCAGCTTAGAGGTTGAAGTCACGCAGTATTTT,CASSLEVEVTQYF
many,NA,TRBJ1-1,TRBV6-1,TGTGCCAGCAGTAGAACTTGGGATTCCACTGAAGCTTTCTTT,CASSRTWDSTEAFF
many,NA,TRBJ2-3,TRBV28,TGTGCCAGCTTTCCTGACGGGACTAGCACAGATACGCAGTATTTT,CASFPDGTSTDTQYF
many,NA,TRBJ2-1,TRBV7-3,TGTGCCAGCAGCTCATCCGGGACTGACTACAATGAGCAGTTCTTC,CASSSSGTDYNEQFF
many,TRBD2,TRBJ2-7,TRBV6-2/TRBV6-3,TGTGCCAGCAGTTACGCGACTAGCGGGAGCACCTACGAGCAGTACTTC,CASSYATSGSTYEQYF
few,TRBD2,TRBJ2-1,TRBV3-1,TGTGCCAGCAGTACTAGCGGCATCTACAATGAGCAGTTCTTC,CASSTSGIYNEQFF
many,NA,TRBJ1-1,TRBV10-1,TGCGCCAGCAGTGATAAGGGGACTGAAGCTTTCTTT,CASSDKGTEAFF
many,NA,TRBJ2-4,TRBV28,TGTGCCAGTCTAGAAACGGACAAAAACATTCAGTACTTC,CASLETDKNIQYF